Listed below are T cell receptor beta chains from one sample, sequenced in a study of metastatic and nonmetastatic thyroid tumors. TCRdb re-clonotyped the PCR reads via MiXCR. In the table there are some 28,000 clones, approximately 17% of which are singletons. The specimen sequenced was blood. The receptors come from a female donor with papillary thyroid cancer or a benign thyroid nodule (not recorded which). Some clones in this sample may be carry-over from other donors' samples. Both conserved end residues are part of each CDR3. Fields, in order: J gene, V gene, clone size, D gene, CDR3 DNA, CDR3 protein. A D gene is named only where the DNA matches it firmly. The size field is filled for only some rows; it gives once, few, many or a size class.

j_call: TRBJ2-7
v_call: TRBV18
clone_size: many
d_call: .
cdr3_nt: TGTGCCAGCTCACCTAACACCTACGAGCAGTACTTC
cdr3_aa: CASSPNTYEQYF

j_call: TRBJ1-2
v_call: TRBV27
clone_size: many
d_call: .
cdr3_nt: TGTGCCAGCAGTCCCCGGGGGTATGGCTACACCTTC
cdr3_aa: CASSPRGYGYTF

j_call: TRBJ2-3
v_call: TRBV5-4
clone_size: .
d_call: TRBD2
cdr3_nt: TGTGCCAGCAGCTTGTTCGCGGGAGGTACGGGAGATACACAGTATTTT
cdr3_aa: CASSLFAGGTGDTQYF

j_call: TRBJ1-4
v_call: TRBV20-1
clone_size: many
d_call: TRBD1
cdr3_nt: TGCAGTGCTAGACAGGGGGCGAAGGAAAAACTGTTTTTT
cdr3_aa: CSARQGAKEKLFF

j_call: TRBJ2-5
v_call: TRBV3-1
clone_size: many
d_call: .
cdr3_nt: TGTGCCAGCAGGGCAGCCGGGCAAGAGACCCAGTACTTC
cdr3_aa: CASRAAGQETQYF

j_call: TRBJ1-2
v_call: TRBV30
clone_size: .
d_call: .
cdr3_nt: TGTGCCTGGAGAAGCGGGGGCTACACCTTC
cdr3_aa: CAWRSGGYTF

j_call: TRBJ1-5
v_call: TRBV28
clone_size: many
d_call: .
cdr3_nt: TGTGCCAGTGGTGGGCAGCATCAGCCCCAGCATTTT
cdr3_aa: CASGGQHQPQHF

j_call: TRBJ1-2
v_call: TRBV6-5
clone_size: many
d_call: TRBD1
cdr3_nt: TGTGCCAGCAGTTACCGGGACAGGGGTAGGAATGGCTACACCTTC
cdr3_aa: CASSYRDRGRNGYTF

j_call: TRBJ1-1
v_call: TRBV29-1
clone_size: many
d_call: .
cdr3_nt: TGCAGCGTTGATAACCTGCACACTGAAGCTTTCTTT
cdr3_aa: CSVDNLHTEAFF

j_call: TRBJ2-5
v_call: TRBV5-1
clone_size: .
d_call: .
cdr3_nt: TGCGCCAGCAGCACGGGCTCGATAGATACCCAGTACTTC
cdr3_aa: CASSTGSIDTQYF

j_call: TRBJ1-5
v_call: TRBV28
clone_size: medium-sized
d_call: TRBD1
cdr3_nt: TGTGCCAGCAGTTCGACAGGGAGGTATGGCAATCAGCCCCAGCATTTT
cdr3_aa: CASSSTGRYGNQPQHF

j_call: TRBJ1-6
v_call: TRBV6-1
clone_size: few
d_call: .
cdr3_nt: TGTGCCAGCAGTGGCAGGGGAGGCTCCTATAATTCACCCCTCCACTTT
cdr3_aa: CASSGRGGSYNSPLHF

j_call: TRBJ1-4
v_call: TRBV5-1
clone_size: medium-sized
d_call: .
cdr3_nt: TGCGCCAGCAGCCCCGAGGGCGGTTGGTTTCGAATAGCAACTAATGAAAAACTGTTTTTT
cdr3_aa: CASSPEGGWFRIATNEKLFF

j_call: TRBJ2-3
v_call: TRBV4-2
clone_size: many
d_call: .
cdr3_nt: TGTGCCAGCGCCTCCGGCGACGCGACCTTCACAGATACGCAGTATTTT
cdr3_aa: CASASGDATFTDTQYF

j_call: TRBJ2-7
v_call: TRBV5-1
clone_size: .
d_call: .
cdr3_nt: TGCGCCAGCAGCAAGGGACAACCAGGCTACGAGCAGTACTTC
cdr3_aa: CASSKGQPGYEQYF

j_call: TRBJ2-7
v_call: TRBV7-2
clone_size: .
d_call: TRBD1
cdr3_nt: TGTGCCAGCAGCTTTTCGAGGGGGCCCTACGAGCAGTACTTC
cdr3_aa: CASSFSRGPYEQYF

j_call: TRBJ1-5
v_call: TRBV24-1
clone_size: .
d_call: .
cdr3_nt: TGTGCCACCAGTGACGGTACAGACTCTTACTTTAGAAATCAGCCCCAGCATTTT
cdr3_aa: CATSDGTDSYFRNQPQHF

j_call: TRBJ1-4
v_call: TRBV3-1
clone_size: many
d_call: .
cdr3_nt: TGTGCCAGCAGCCAATTGGGAGAGGGGGAAAAACTGTTTTTT
cdr3_aa: CASSQLGEGEKLFF

j_call: TRBJ2-7
v_call: TRBV2
clone_size: many
d_call: TRBD2
cdr3_nt: TGTGCCAGCAGGGGGGTTGGGGGTGGAGCGGGAGTTGTCTACGAGCAGTACTTC
cdr3_aa: CASRGVGGGAGVVYEQYF

j_call: TRBJ2-1
v_call: TRBV12-3/TRBV12-4
clone_size: few
d_call: .
cdr3_nt: TGTGCCAGCAGTCCGACGTCTAGAGGGAGAAAGTACAATGAGCAGTTCTTC
cdr3_aa: CASSPTSRGRKYNEQFF

j_call: TRBJ2-5
v_call: TRBV6-1
clone_size: many
d_call: TRBD2
cdr3_nt: TGTGCCAGCAGTCCCACCCCGGGGTTAGCGGGAGACGGAGAGACCCAGTACTTC
cdr3_aa: CASSPTPGLAGDGETQYF

j_call: TRBJ2-2
v_call: TRBV6-1
clone_size: many
d_call: TRBD1
cdr3_nt: TGTGCCAGCACAGGGGGCGCTGGGACCGGGGAGCTGTTTTTT
cdr3_aa: CASTGGAGTGELFF

j_call: TRBJ2-1
v_call: TRBV20-1
clone_size: medium-sized
d_call: TRBD2
cdr3_nt: TGCAGTGCTCCCCGACGGATAGCGGGAGGTAGGGGATATGAGCAGTTCTTC
cdr3_aa: CSAPRRIAGGRGYEQFF

j_call: TRBJ2-1
v_call: TRBV2
clone_size: many
d_call: .
cdr3_nt: TGTGCCAGCAGTGGTGACTCCCTTGGAAATGAGCAGTTCTTC
cdr3_aa: CASSGDSLGNEQFF

j_call: TRBJ2-3
v_call: TRBV20-1
clone_size: .
d_call: TRBD1
cdr3_nt: TGCAGTGCTAGTTGGGACAGGGGTCCCGATACGCAGTATTTT
cdr3_aa: CSASWDRGPDTQYF

j_call: TRBJ2-2
v_call: TRBV20-1
clone_size: many
d_call: TRBD2
cdr3_nt: TGCAGTGCTAGTGGACTAGCGGGAGGGCCGGGCACCGGGGAGCTGTTTTTT
cdr3_aa: CSASGLAGGPGTGELFF

j_call: TRBJ2-7
v_call: TRBV7-8
clone_size: many
d_call: .
cdr3_nt: TGTGCCAGCAGCTCCCCCGGGGGAACCTTCTCCTACGAGCAGTACTTC
cdr3_aa: CASSSPGGTFSYEQYF

j_call: TRBJ1-1
v_call: TRBV5-1
clone_size: many
d_call: .
cdr3_nt: TGCGCCAGCAGCTCCCGGGACGGGGAAGCTTTCTTT
cdr3_aa: CASSSRDGEAFF

j_call: TRBJ2-5
v_call: TRBV5-1
clone_size: many
d_call: TRBD1
cdr3_nt: TGCGCCAGCAGCGAAGGGAGACAGGGTAGGCAAGAGACCCAGTACTTC
cdr3_aa: CASSEGRQGRQETQYF

j_call: TRBJ2-3
v_call: TRBV6-1
clone_size: .
d_call: TRBD2
cdr3_nt: TGTGCCATCTGCACAAATAGCGGGGGGAGCACAGATACGCAGTATTTT
cdr3_aa: CAICTNSGGSTDTQYF

j_call: TRBJ1-3
v_call: TRBV9
clone_size: .
d_call: .
cdr3_nt: TGTGCCAGCAGCGTACTTGGTCTCGTAAACACCATATATTTT
cdr3_aa: CASSVLGLVNTIYF

j_call: TRBJ2-1
v_call: TRBV28
clone_size: .
d_call: TRBD2
cdr3_nt: TGTGCCAGCAGTTTATGGGGGGCGGGAGGCTCCTACAATGAGCAGTTCTTC
cdr3_aa: CASSLWGAGGSYNEQFF

j_call: TRBJ1-1
v_call: TRBV20-1
clone_size: many
d_call: .
cdr3_nt: TGCAGTGCTAGGTCGGGGGAAGGTCTAGCTTTCTTT
cdr3_aa: CSARSGEGLAFF

j_call: TRBJ1-6
v_call: TRBV27
clone_size: many
d_call: .
cdr3_nt: TGTGCCAGCAGTTTCGGTGCCAATTCACCCCTCCACTTT
cdr3_aa: CASSFGANSPLHF

j_call: TRBJ2-5
v_call: TRBV3-1
clone_size: .
d_call: .
cdr3_nt: TGTGCCAGCAGTCAAGATTGGGCCATGGGGCGCCGGGAGACCCAGTACTTC
cdr3_aa: CASSQDWAMGRRETQYF

j_call: TRBJ2-7
v_call: TRBV14
clone_size: many
d_call: TRBD2
cdr3_nt: TGTGCCAGCAGCCTCGGACTAGCGGGATACGAGGAATACGAGCAGTACTTC
cdr3_aa: CASSLGLAGYEEYEQYF

j_call: TRBJ2-7
v_call: TRBV11-2
clone_size: .
d_call: .
cdr3_nt: TGTGCCAGCGGCCATACACGGGATGTTTCCTACGAGCAGTACTTC
cdr3_aa: CASGHTRDVSYEQYF

j_call: TRBJ2-1
v_call: TRBV5-1
clone_size: many
d_call: .
cdr3_nt: TGCGCCAGCAGCTCTTGGGGGGACTCCTACAATGAGCAGTTCTTC
cdr3_aa: CASSSWGDSYNEQFF

j_call: TRBJ2-5
v_call: TRBV28
clone_size: few
d_call: TRBD1
cdr3_nt: TGTGCCAGCAGATCCGGGACAGTATACAATGAGCAGTACTTC
cdr3_aa: CASRSGTVYNEQYF

j_call: TRBJ2-1
v_call: TRBV5-1
clone_size: many
d_call: TRBD2
cdr3_nt: TGCGCCAGCAGCGCTAGCGGGAGTTACAATGAGCAGTTCTTC
cdr3_aa: CASSASGSYNEQFF

j_call: TRBJ2-7
v_call: TRBV6-1
clone_size: medium-sized
d_call: .
cdr3_nt: TGTGCCAGCAGTGAAAGGCTACTCGTCGGCGAGCAGTACTTC
cdr3_aa: CASSERLLVGEQYF

j_call: TRBJ1-5
v_call: TRBV29-1
clone_size: .
d_call: TRBD1
cdr3_nt: TGCAGCGTTGAAGCTGGACAGGGTCAGCCCCAGCATTTT
cdr3_aa: CSVEAGQGQPQHF

j_call: TRBJ2-7
v_call: TRBV11-3
clone_size: many
d_call: .
cdr3_nt: TGTGCCAGCAGCTTATCACCGGGGGCGAGCGAGCAGTACTTC
cdr3_aa: CASSLSPGASEQYF